Described below is a single TCR beta chain sequence and its context. Antigen unknown. TCRdb's table, derived via immunoSEQ multiplex PCR, lists solely in-frame clones and lacks some. Of approximately 300,000 clones in the sample, 87% were seen once. These data come from a study of cytomegalovirus exposure and HLA in healthy donors. Overall study: It was reported in a later analysis that the approximately 120 validation repertoires used the same platform as the 650 to 800 first-cohort repertoires.

After removal of 5 bases from V and 0 bases from J, the junction contained 7 bases not matched to a gene. Germline values: CDR1 SNHLY, CDR2 FYNNEI. This CDR3 spans 16 amino acids. Findings of the study overall: The study put 160 or so TCR beta chains on its list as cytomegalovirus-associated. Specificity of a few CMV-associated chains for CMV antigens was verified in vitro.

The donors were part of the validation cohort, which consisted of roughly 110 subjects and was separate from the first cohort of around 620 subjects. The clonotype was recovered from a woman aged 30 to 39 in good health and CMV-seropositive. The sample taken for sequencing was PBMCs. J is TRBJ2-3 and V is TRBV2, with 8 bases identical to TRBD1. In nucleotides, the CDR3 is TGTGCCAGCAGTTTTGGGGACAGGATTAGCACAGATACGCAGTATTTT. Its translation is CASSFGDRISTDTQYF.